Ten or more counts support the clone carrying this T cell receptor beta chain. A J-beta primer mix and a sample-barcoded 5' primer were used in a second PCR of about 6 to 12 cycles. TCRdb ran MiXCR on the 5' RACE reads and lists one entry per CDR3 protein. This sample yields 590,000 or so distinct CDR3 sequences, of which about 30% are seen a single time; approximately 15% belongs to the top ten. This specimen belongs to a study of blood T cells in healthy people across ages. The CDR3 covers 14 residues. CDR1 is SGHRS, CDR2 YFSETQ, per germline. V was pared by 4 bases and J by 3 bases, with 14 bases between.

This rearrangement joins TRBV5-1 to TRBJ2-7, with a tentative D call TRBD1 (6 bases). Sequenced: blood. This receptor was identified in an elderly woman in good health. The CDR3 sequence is CASSLRDTYYEQYF. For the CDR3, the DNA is TGCGCCAGCAGCCTACGGGACACTTACTACGAGCAGTACTTC.